This is a list of T cell receptor beta chains from one sample in a study of regulatory T cells in long-lasting Graves disease. TCRdb re-analysed the multiplex PCR reads in MiXCR, keeping a single row per CDR3 protein. The table shows around 450,000 distinct CDR3 sequences, with 20% to 25% occurring only once. Sequenced here: peripheral blood mononuclear cells (PBMCs), sampled when the disease was refractory, from a patient treated with antithyroid drugs. All receptors derive from a female donor with Graves disease. CDR3s include the opening cysteine and the closing phenylalanine or tryptophan. D genes are given only for firm matches. The listing skips clone size in some rows; elsewhere it reads once, few, many or a size class.

size	V	length	D	J	DNA	CDR3
many	TRBV12-3/TRBV12-4	16	TRBD2	TRBJ2-7	TGTGCCAGCAGTTCCTCGACTATAGCGGGGGCCTACGAGCAGTACTTC	CASSSSTIAGAYEQYF
many	TRBV2	12	NA	TRBJ1-1	TGTGCCAGCAAAGGCGATGGGGCTGAAGCTTTCTTT	CASKGDGAEAFF
many	TRBV20-1	16	NA	TRBJ2-7	TGCAGTGCTAGAGATGGAGTCTTCGCGTCGGGATCGGAGCAGTACTTC	CSARDGVFASGSEQYF
NA	TRBV15	12	NA	TRBJ2-7	TGTGCCACCAGCTTGATAGGCTACGAGCAGTACTTC	CATSLIGYEQYF
once	TRBV12-3/TRBV12-4	15	TRBD1	TRBJ2-2	TGTGCCAGCAGCTCACAGGGGCTGAACACCGGGGAGCTGTTTTTT	CASSSQGLNTGELFF
many	TRBV7-9	15	NA	TRBJ2-7	TGTGCCAGCAGCTTGCAGAGGGGTTATGCCTACGAGCAGTACTTC	CASSLQRGYAYEQYF
NA	TRBV19	16	NA	TRBJ1-1	TGTGCCAGTAGTATAGAGGGACGCTCCGCTGGCACTGAAGCTTTCTTT	CASSIEGRSAGTEAFF
many	TRBV27	14	NA	TRBJ2-4	TGTGCCAGCAGTCTCCTTTCCGCCAAAAACATTCAGTACTTC	CASSLLSAKNIQYF
NA	TRBV7-9	16	TRBD1	TRBJ1-5	TGTGCCAGCAGCTTAGCGTACCTGACAGGGGAACAGCCCCAGCATTTT	CASSLAYLTGEQPQHF
NA	TRBV20-1	12	NA	TRBJ2-7	TGCAGTGTGGACAAGGGTAGCCACGAGCAGTACTTC	CSVDKGSHEQYF
many	TRBV12-3/TRBV12-4	14	NA	TRBJ1-2	TGTGCCAGCAGTTTAGGGACGGCTAACTATGGCTACACCTTC	CASSLGTANYGYTF
NA	TRBV7-9	14	NA	TRBJ1-2	TGTGCCAGCAGCTTCCGGGGACAAAACTATGGCTACACCTTC	CASSFRGQNYGYTF
many	TRBV9	12	NA	TRBJ1-2	TGTGCCAGCAGCGTAGAATGGAGCGGCTACACCTTC	CASSVEWSGYTF
NA	TRBV7-2	14	TRBD1	TRBJ1-2	TGTGCCAGCAGCCTGGTAGGGGGCGGGGATGGCTACACCTTC	CASSLVGGGDGYTF
few	TRBV12-3/TRBV12-4	15	TRBD2	TRBJ2-2	TGTGCCAGCAGTTTATGGGGGGGTCCCACCGGGGAGCTGTTTTTT	CASSLWGGPTGELFF
NA	TRBV28	13	NA	TRBJ1-3	TGTGCCAGCAGTTCTTCCCATGGAAACACCATATATTTT	CASSSSHGNTIYF
NA	TRBV4-2	16	NA	TRBJ2-5	TGTGCCAGCAGCCAAGAAGGGCAGGGGATGGTAGAGACCCAGTACTTC	CASSQEGQGMVETQYF